The present T cell receptor (beta chain) was sequenced within a study of vaccination and CD4 T cells after COVID-19. Cultured CD4+ T cell DNA underwent sequencing with the Oncomine TCR Beta short-read assay. TCRdb used MiXCR to reprocess the PCR reads, holding one entry per CDR3 protein. This sample has around 25,000 distinct CDR3 sequences, with 25% to 30% found just once. Per the germline V gene, CDR1 is MNHEY and CDR2 is SVGEGT. V was shortened by 2 bases and J by 8 bases, with 7 bases between the two germline ends. CDR3 length equals 12 residues. Regarding time point: late sampling 161 to 241 days after vaccination in a few convalescent patients. Treatment indicated: 10-day PBMC culture with coronavirus spike peptide pools or control peptides (ViraFEST assay). Points on this clonotype: The antigen is unknown.

The rearrangement joins TRBV6-2 or TRBV6-3 to TRBJ2-1, with D uncertain. Sequencing used CD4+ T cells from blood, cultured in vitro, obtained about 7 months after SARS-CoV-2 vaccination. This clonotype was obtained from a human donor who had recovered from COVID-19. The CDR3 DNA is TGTGCCAGCAGTTACGTAGCATATGAGCAGTTCTTC. Translation gives CASSYVAYEQFF.